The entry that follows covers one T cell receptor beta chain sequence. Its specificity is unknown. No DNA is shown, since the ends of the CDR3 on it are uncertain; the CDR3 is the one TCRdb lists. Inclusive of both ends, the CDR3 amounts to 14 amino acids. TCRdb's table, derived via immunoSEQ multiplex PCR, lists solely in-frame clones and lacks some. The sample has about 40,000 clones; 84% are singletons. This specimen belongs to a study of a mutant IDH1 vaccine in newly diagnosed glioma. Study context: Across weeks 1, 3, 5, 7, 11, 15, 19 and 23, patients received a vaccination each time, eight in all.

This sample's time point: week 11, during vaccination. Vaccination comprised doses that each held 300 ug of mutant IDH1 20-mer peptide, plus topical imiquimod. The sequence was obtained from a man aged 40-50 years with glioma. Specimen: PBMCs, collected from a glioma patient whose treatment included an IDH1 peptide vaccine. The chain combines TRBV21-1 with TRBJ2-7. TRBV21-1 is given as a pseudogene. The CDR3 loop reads CASSKWGWGNEQYF.